This TCR beta chain derives from a study of T cell repertoires in cytomegalovirus infection. Study context: From public TCR beta signatures came an indication of both CMV infection and matching HLA type.

TCRdb passed the reads through MiXCR, listing each CDR3 protein once. Altogether tens of thousands of distinct CDR3 sequences are present, 45% to 55% being singletons, with the ten largest covering roughly 93%. Worth noting for this clonotype: Its antigen is undetermined.

Notes on the study in general: In two of eight donors, the top clonotype was HLA-C-restricted CMV-specific.

The material sequenced was CD8+ T cells from cultured PBMCs, taken from culture after CMV antigen stimulation. The receptor comes from a human donor in good health (CMV status not recorded). Some clones in this sample may be carry-over from other donors' samples.

CDR3 DNA: TGTGCCAGCAGTCTAGGACTAGCGGAGAATGAGCAGTTCTTC. Its protein is CASSLGLAENEQFF. V and J are TRBV12-3 or TRBV12-4 and TRBJ2-1, with 10 bases fitting TRBD2. The CDR3 contains 14 residues. Unmatched junction bases numbered 5, after V lost 5 bases and J lost 7 bases.